This T cell receptor beta chain was documented in a study of CD8 T cells in ankylosing spondylitis. TCRdb fed the 5' RACE reads into MiXCR, producing one record per CDR3 protein. The data show 150,000 to 250,000 distinct CDR3 sequences, more than 10% seen once. CDR1 is ENHRY, CDR2 SYGVKD, per germline. The CDR3 covers 17 residues. V trimming: 2 bases; J trimming: 1 base; junction bases outside the gene matches: 5. Study results and limitations: The study identified a TCR beta motif of roughly eight highly homologous variants that appeared characteristic of ankylosing spondylitis blood. Significantly higher representation of disease-linked clones was reported for matched ankylosing spondylitis synovial fluid. Clones linked to the disease showed a CD8+ phenotype. They occurred at relatively low frequencies in peripheral blood.

This clonotype was found a few times. As yet, its antigen is unknown. The receptor's source is a male donor with ankylosing spondylitis or in good health (not recorded which). V and J are TRBV10-3 and TRBJ2-3; 11 bases align to TRBD2. Sequencing was performed on blood, either unsorted or a sorted T cell fraction (not recorded which). Written as DNA, the CDR3 is TGTGCCATCAGTGAGACTAGCGGGGGCCTAGGCACAGATACGCAGTATTTT. Translation: CAISETSGGLGTDTQYF.